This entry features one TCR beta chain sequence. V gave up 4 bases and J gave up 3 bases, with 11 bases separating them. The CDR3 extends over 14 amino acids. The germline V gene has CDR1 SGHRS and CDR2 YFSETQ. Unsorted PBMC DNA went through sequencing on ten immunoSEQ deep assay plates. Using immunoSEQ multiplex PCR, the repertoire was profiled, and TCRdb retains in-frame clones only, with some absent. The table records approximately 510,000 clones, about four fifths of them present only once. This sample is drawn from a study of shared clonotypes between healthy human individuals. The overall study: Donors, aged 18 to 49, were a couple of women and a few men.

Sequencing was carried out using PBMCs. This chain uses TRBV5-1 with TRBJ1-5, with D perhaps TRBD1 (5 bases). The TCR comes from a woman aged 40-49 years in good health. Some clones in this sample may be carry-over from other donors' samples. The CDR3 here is CASSPGRNNQPQHF. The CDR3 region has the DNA TGCGCCAGCAGCCCGGGACGGAACAATCAGCCCCAGCATTTT.